A single sample is the source of the 13 T cell receptor beta chains below, sequenced in a study of blood T cell repertoires in COVID-19. The table came from immunoSEQ multiplex PCR; TCRdb's copy has only in-frame clones and leaves some out. The table has 340,000 or so clones, around four fifths seen once. Sequenced: peripheral blood. The receptor source for this set is a man aged 25-45 years with active or convalescent COVID-19.

The rearrangement uses TRBV7-9 and TRBJ1-5; D remains ambiguous. The germline CDR1 and CDR2 sequences are SEHNR and FQNEAQ (reference sequence). V shed 4 bases and J shed 4 bases, with 14 bases lying between them. CDR3 length equals 15 residues. In DNA, the CDR3 is TGTGCCAGCAGCTCGGGGTCAGTGAGAAATCAGCCCCAGCATTTT. Protein sequence: CASSSGSVRNQPQHF.

As to this clone: This same CDR3 is encoded by further DNA sequences in the sample. This chain joins TRBV12-3 or TRBV12-4 and TRBJ2-1; D uncertain. V lost 3 bases and J 6 bases, leaving 9 bases between the germline ends. The CDR3 totals 13 residues. The chain's CDR3 is CASSFSTGNEQFF. As DNA, the CDR3 is TGTGCCAGCAGTTTTAGTACGGGCAATGAGCAGTTCTTC.

The chain recombines TRBV5-4 with TRBJ1-2; tentatively, D is TRBD1 (5 bases). Germline CDR1 SGHNT, CDR2 YYREEE (reference sequence). Trimming took off 3 bases at V and 8 bases at J, with 20 bases between the two ends. CDR3 size: 15 residues. The CDR3 bases are TGTGCCAGCAGCTCATGGCGGGGCAGACGGGAAGGCTACACCTTC. Its translation: CASSSWRGRREGYTF.

This clone was recorded only once. This chain connects TRBV7-3 to TRBJ1-1; a weak D match, TRBD1 (6 bases). The CDR3 spans 14 residues. CDR1 is SGHTA, CDR2 FQGTGA, per germline. Trimming took off 5 bases at V and 4 bases at J, with 14 bases between the two ends. The CDR3 nucleotides read TGTGCCAGCAGCCCCCAGGGGTGGAGCACTGAAGCTTTCTTT. Translated: CASSPQGWSTEAFF.

The chain uses TRBV7-2 and TRBJ1-1; D unclear. The V end was cut by 2 bases, the J end by 11 bases, with 12 bases between. Germline CDR1 reads SGHTA; CDR2 reads FQGNSA. CDR3 length: 12 residues. Here the CDR3 DNA reads TGTGCCAGCAGCTTAAACCCGGGTAGGGCTTTCTTT. This translates into CASSLNPGRAFF. The full variable domain, completed using reference TRBV7-2 and TRBJ1-1, is GAGVSQSPSNKVTEKGKDVELRCDPISGHTALYWYRQSLGQGLEFLIYFQGNSAPDKSGLPSDRFSAERTGGSVSTLTIQRTQQEDSAVYLCASSLNPGRAFFGQGTRLTVV.

This clone has a single count. V gene TRBV14 combines with J gene TRBJ1-2, with TRBD1 matching 8 bases. This CDR3 comprises 13 residues. Germline values: CDR1 SGHDN, CDR2 FVKESK. Losses at the gene ends were 4 bases for V and 7 bases for J; bases not matched to a gene: 5. DNA of the CDR3: TGTGCCAGCAGCCGCGGACAGGGTTTTGGCTACACCTTC. It codes for CASSRGQGFGYTF.

The chain couples TRBV11-2 to TRBJ2-7, with 7 bases identical to TRBD1. The CDR3 is 13 amino acids. Germline-derived CDR1 and CDR2 are SGHAT and FQNNGV. V was clipped by 4 bases and J by 2 bases; unmatched bases: 2. CDR3 sequence reads: CASSSGTAYEQYF. In DNA, the CDR3 is TGTGCCAGCAGCTCTGGGACAGCCTACGAGCAGTACTTC.

With respect to this clone: Its ends do not fully match the called genes, so a read error is possible. The V call is TRBV29-1, the J call TRBJ2-1; 14 bases are shared with TRBD2. The CDR3 runs 16 residues. Per the germline V gene, CDR1 is SQVTM and CDR2 is ANQGSEA. Here the CDR3 DNA reads TGCAGCGCTGGGACTAGCGGGAGACAATCCTTCAATGAGCAGTTCTTC. This sequence encodes CSAGTSGRQSFNEQFF.

This chain connects TRBV7-2 to TRBJ2-7, with a tentative D call TRBD1 (6 bases). V was clipped by 0 bases and J by 6 bases, with 9 bases between them. CDR1 and CDR2 from the germline V gene are SGHTA and FQGNSA. The CDR3 has 13 amino acids. CDR3 sequence (DNA): TGTGCCAGCAGCTTAGCGCGCAGGGGCGAGCAGTACTTC. Translated: CASSLARRGEQYF.

This clone turned up a few times. This chain uses TRBV7-6 with TRBJ2-1; 7 bases fit TRBD2. CDR1 and CDR2 (germline): SGHVS, FNYEAQ. This CDR3 is 15 amino acids long. V lost 2 bases, J lost 8 bases, and 9 bases stayed unmatched. The CDR3 coding sequence is TGTGCCAGCAGCTTATCAGCGGGGCCCCCGGATGAGCAGTTCTTC. Protein product: CASSLSAGPPDEQFF. Complete variable domain (other parts from reference TRBV7-6 and TRBJ2-1): GAGVSQSPRYKVTKRGQDVALRCDPISGHVSLYWYRQALGQGPEFLTYFNYEAQQDKSGLPNDRFSAERPEGSISTLTIQRTEQRDSAMYRCASSLSAGPPDEQFFGPGTRLTVL.

The rearrangement links TRBV7-3 to TRBJ2-1; 7 nucleotides agree with TRBD2. The CDR3 consists of 16 residues. Losses at the gene ends were 1 base for V and 3 bases for J; bases not matched to a gene: 6. From germline, CDR1 is SGHTA and CDR2 FQGTGA. In nucleotides, the CDR3 is TGTGCCAGCAGCTTAAATTCGGCTAGCGGCTACAATGAGCAGTTCTTC. This gives the protein CASSLNSASGYNEQFF.

The rearrangement joins TRBV2 to TRBJ1-1, with a tentative D call TRBD1 (5 bases). CDR1 is SNHLY, CDR2 FYNNEI, per germline. The length of the CDR3 is 14 residues. V was shortened by 4 bases and J by 1 base, with 10 bases between the two germline ends. In DNA, the CDR3 is TGTGCCAGCAGTGTTACAGGAAGGAACACTGAAGCTTTCTTT. Translation: CASSVTGRNTEAFF. Full variable domain (rest looked up from reference TRBV2 and TRBJ1-1): EPEVTQTPSHQVTQMGQEVILRCVPISNHLYFYWYRQILGQKVEFLVSFYNNEISEKSEIFDDQFSVERPDGSNFTLKIRSTKLEDSAMYFCASSVTGRNTEAFFGQGTRLTVV.

The V call is TRBV7-8, the J call TRBJ1-4, with D possibly matching TRBD1 (5 bases). With 2 bases removed from V and 7 bases from J, the gap between germline ends came to 5 bases. The CDR3 extends over 12 amino acids. CDR1 is SGHVS and CDR2 is FQNEAQ in the germline V gene. CDR3 sequence: CASSLRGEKLFF. The CDR3, as DNA: TGTGCCAGCAGCTTAAGGGGTGAAAAACTGTTTTTT.